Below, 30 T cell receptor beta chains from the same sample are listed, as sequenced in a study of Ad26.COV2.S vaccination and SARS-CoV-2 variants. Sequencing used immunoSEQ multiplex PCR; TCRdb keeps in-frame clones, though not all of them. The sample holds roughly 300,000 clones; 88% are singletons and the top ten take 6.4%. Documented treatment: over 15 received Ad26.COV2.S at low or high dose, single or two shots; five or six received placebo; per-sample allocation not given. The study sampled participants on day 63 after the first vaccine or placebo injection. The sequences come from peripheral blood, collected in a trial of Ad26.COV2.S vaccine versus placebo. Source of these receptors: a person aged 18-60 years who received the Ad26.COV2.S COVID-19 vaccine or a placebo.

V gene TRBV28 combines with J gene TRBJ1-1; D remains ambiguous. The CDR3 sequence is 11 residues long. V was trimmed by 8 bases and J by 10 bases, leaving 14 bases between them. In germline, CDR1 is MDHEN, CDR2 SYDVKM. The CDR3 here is CASWGSRRAFF. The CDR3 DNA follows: TGTGCCAGCTGGGGTAGCCGTCGAGCTTTCTTT.

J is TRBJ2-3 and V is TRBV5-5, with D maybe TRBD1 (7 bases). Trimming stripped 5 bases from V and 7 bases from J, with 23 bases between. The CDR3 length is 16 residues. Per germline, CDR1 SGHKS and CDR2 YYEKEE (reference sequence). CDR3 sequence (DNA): TGTGCCAGCAGTTCCTGGGGGCAGGGGGGTTTAAATACGCAGTATTTT. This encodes CASSSWGQGGLNTQYF.

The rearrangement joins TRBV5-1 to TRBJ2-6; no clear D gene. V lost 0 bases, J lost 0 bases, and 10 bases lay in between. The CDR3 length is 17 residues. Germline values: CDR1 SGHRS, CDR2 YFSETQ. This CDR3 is CASSLGSINSGANVLTF. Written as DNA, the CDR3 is TGCGCCAGCAGCTTGGGCAGCATAAACTCTGGGGCCAACGTCCTGACTTTC.

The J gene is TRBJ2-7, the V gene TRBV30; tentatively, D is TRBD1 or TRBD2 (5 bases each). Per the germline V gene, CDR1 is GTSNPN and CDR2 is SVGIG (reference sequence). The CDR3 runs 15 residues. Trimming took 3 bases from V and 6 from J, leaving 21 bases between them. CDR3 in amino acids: CAWSSGAAPAAEQYF. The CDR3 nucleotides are TGTGCCTGGAGCTCCGGGGCCGCCCCGGCGGCCGAGCAGTACTTC. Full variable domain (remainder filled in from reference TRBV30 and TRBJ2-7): SQTIHQWPATLVQPVGSPLSLECTVEGTSNPNLYWYRQAAGRGLQLLFYSVGIGQISSEVPQNLSASRPQDRQFILSSKKLLLSDSGFYLCAWSSGAAPAAEQYFGPGTRLTVT.

CDR3 sequence: CASSQGRGSGEQFF. In DNA form, the CDR3 reads TGTGCCAGCAGCCAAGGACGGGGTAGCGGTGAGCAGTTCTTC. The chain couples TRBV3-1 (or the pseudogene TRBV3-2) to TRBJ2-1; the D gene is possibly TRBD2 (6 bases). The CDR3 spans 14 residues. Germline V gene sequence: CDR1 LGHDT, CDR2 YNNKEL (reference sequence). Deletions cut 1 base from V and 9 bases from J, with 13 bases between.

This CDR3 is CAISGSSYEQYF. CDR3 nucleotide sequence: TGTGCCATCAGCGGGAGCTCCTACGAGCAGTACTTC. The chain carries TRBV10-3 and TRBJ2-7, with D perhaps matching TRBD2 (6 bases). Germline-derived CDR1 and CDR2 are ENHRY and SYGVKD. This CDR3 region has 12 residues. V was pared by 6 bases and J by 0 bases, with 6 bases between.

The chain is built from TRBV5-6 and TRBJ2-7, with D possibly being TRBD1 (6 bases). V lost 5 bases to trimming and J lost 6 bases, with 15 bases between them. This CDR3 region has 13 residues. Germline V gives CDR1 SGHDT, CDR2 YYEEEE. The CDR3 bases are TGTGCCAGCAGTCTCTACAGGGTAAGCGAGCAGTACTTC. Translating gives CASSLYRVSEQYF.

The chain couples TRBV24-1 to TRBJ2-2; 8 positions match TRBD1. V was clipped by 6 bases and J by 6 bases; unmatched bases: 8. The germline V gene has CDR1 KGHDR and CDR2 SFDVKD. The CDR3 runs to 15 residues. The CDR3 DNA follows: TGTGCCACCAGTCCCGGACAGGGATTTCCCGGGGAGCTGTTTTTT. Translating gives CATSPGQGFPGELFF.

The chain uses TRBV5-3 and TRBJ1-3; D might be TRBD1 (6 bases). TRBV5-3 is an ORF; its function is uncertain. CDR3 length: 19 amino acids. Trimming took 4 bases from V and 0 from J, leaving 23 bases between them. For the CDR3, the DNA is TGTGCCAGAAGCCGAGCAAGACAAAACAGGGTTTCCTCTGGAAACACCATATATTTT. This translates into CARSRARQNRVSSGNTIYF.

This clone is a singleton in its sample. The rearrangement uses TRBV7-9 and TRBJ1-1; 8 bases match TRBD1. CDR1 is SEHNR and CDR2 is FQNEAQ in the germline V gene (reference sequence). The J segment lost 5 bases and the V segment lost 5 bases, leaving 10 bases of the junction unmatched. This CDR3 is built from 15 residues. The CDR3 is CASSLPTGARTEAFF. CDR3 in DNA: TGTGCCAGCAGCCTACCGACAGGGGCCAGAACTGAAGCTTTCTTT.

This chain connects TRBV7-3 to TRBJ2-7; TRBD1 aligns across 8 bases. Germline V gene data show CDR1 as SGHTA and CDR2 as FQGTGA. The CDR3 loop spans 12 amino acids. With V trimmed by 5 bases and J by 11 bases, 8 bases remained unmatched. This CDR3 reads CASSTGTGPEYF. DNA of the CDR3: TGTGCCAGCAGCACCGGGACAGGTCCAGAGTACTTC.

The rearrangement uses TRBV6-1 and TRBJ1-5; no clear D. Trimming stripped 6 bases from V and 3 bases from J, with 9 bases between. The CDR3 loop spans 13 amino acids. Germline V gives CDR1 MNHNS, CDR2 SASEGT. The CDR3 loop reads CASRVWINQPQHF. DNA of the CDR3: TGTGCCAGCAGGGTATGGATCAATCAGCCCCAGCATTTT.

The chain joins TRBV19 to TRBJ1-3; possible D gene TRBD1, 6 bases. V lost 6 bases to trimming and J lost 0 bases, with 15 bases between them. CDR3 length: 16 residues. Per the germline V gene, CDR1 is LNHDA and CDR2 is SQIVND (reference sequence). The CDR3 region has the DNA TGTGCCAGTAGCCCGACAGGAGTTAACTCTGGAAACACCATATATTTT. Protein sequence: CASSPTGVNSGNTIYF.

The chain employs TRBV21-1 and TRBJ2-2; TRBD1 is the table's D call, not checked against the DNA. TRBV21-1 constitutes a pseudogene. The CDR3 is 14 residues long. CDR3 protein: CASSKDRGTGELFF. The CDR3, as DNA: TGTGCCAGCAGCAAAGACAGGGGCACCGGGGAGCTGTTTTTT.

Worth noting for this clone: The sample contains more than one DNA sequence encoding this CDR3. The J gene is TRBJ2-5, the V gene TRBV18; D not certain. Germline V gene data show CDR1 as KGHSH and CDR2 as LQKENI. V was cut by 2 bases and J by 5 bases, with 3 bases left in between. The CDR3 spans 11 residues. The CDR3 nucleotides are TGTGCCAGCTCACCAGAGGAGACCCAGTACTTC. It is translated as CASSPEETQYF.

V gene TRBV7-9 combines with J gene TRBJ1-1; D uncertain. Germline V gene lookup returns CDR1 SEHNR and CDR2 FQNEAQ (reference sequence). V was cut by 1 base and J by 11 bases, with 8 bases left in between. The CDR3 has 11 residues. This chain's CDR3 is CASSLGGTAFF. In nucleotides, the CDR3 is TGTGCCAGCAGCTTAGGGGGTACTGCTTTCTTT.

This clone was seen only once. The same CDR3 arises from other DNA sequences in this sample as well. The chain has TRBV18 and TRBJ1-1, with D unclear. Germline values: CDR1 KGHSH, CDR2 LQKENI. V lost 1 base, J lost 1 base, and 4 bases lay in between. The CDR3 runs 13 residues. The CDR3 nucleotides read TGTGCCAGCTCACCACAGAAGAACACTGAAGCTTTCTTT. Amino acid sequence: CASSPQKNTEAFF.

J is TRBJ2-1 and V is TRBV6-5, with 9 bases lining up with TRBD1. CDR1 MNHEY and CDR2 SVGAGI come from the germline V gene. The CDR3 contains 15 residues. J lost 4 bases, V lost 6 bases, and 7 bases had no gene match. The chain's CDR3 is CASRASGTGYNEQFF. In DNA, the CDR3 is TGTGCCAGCAGGGCTTCCGGGACAGGGTACAATGAGCAGTTCTTC.

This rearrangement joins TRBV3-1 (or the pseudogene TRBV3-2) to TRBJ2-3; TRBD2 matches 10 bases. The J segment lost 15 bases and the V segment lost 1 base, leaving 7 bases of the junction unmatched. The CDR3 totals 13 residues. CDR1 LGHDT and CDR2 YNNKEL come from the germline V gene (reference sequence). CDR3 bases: TGTGCCAGCAGCCAAGCGCTAGCGGGAGCGCGCTATTTT. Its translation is CASSQALAGARYF.

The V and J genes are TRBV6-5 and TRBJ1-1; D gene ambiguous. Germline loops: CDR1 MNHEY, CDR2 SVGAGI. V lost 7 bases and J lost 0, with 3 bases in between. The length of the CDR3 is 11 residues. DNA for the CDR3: TGTGCCAGCAAGGTGAACACTGAAGCTTTCTTT. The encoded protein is CASKVNTEAFF.

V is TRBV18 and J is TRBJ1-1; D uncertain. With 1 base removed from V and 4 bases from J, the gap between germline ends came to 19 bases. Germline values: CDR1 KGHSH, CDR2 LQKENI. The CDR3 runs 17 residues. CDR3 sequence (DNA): TGTGCCAGCTCACCACAACCCTTCGGACGGCCAACCACTGAAGCTTTCTTT. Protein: CASSPQPFGRPTTEAFF.

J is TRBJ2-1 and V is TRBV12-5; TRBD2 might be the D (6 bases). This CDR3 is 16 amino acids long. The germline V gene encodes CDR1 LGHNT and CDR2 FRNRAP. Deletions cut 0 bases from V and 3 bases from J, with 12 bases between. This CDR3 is CASGLVHGGNYNEQFF. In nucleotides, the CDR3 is TGTGCTAGTGGTTTGGTACACGGGGGAAACTACAATGAGCAGTTCTTC.

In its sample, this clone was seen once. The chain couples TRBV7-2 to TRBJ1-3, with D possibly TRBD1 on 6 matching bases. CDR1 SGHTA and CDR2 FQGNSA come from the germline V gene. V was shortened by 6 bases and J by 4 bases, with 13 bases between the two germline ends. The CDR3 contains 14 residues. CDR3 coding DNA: TGTGCCAGCAGTCACAGGGAAATCGGAAACACCATATATTTT. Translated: CASSHREIGNTIYF.

The DNA for the CDR3 is TGTGCCAGCAGTTCCCGGGTCTCCCCTGAAGCTTTCTTT. Amino acid sequence: CASSSRVSPEAFF. The genes are TRBV12-3 or TRBV12-4 and TRBJ1-1; D is undetermined. V was pared by 4 bases and J by 6 bases, with 12 bases between. The CDR3 totals 13 residues.

Here the CDR3 reads CASSRSGFLNEQFF. The CDR3 DNA is TGTGCCAGCAGTCGATCAGGGTTTTTGAATGAGCAGTTCTTC. The chain combines TRBV3-1 (or the pseudogene TRBV3-2) with TRBJ2-1; D might be TRBD1 (5 bases). Germline V gene sequence: CDR1 LGHDT, CDR2 YNNKEL (reference sequence). V was pared by 6 bases and J by 7 bases, with 16 bases between. This CDR3 is 14 amino acids long.

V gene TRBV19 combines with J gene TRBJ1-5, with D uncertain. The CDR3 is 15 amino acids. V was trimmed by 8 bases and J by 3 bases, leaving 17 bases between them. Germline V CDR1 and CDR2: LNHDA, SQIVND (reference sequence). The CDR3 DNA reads TGTGCCAGTTTGAGGAAGGCAGCCACCAATCAGCCCCAGCATTTT. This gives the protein CASLRKAATNQPQHF.

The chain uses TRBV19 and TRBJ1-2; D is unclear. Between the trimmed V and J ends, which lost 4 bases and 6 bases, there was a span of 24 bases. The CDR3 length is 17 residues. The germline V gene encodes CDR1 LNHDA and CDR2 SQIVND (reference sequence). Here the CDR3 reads CASSTPPWERNGDGYTF. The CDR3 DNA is TGTGCCAGTAGTACACCGCCTTGGGAGCGAAACGGGGATGGCTACACCTTC.

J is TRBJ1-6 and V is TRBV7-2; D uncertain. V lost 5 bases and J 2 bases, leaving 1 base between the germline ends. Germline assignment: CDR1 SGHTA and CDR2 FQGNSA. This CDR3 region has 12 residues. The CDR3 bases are TGTGCCAGCAGCCCCTATAATTCACCCCTCCACTTT. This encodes CASSPYNSPLHF.

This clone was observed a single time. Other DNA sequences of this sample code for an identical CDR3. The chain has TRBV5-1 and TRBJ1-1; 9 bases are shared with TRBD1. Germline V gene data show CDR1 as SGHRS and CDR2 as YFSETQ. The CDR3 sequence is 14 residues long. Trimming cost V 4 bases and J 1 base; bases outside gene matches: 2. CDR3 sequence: CASSPGQGNTEAFF. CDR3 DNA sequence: TGCGCCAGCAGCCCGGGACAGGGGAACACTGAAGCTTTCTTT.

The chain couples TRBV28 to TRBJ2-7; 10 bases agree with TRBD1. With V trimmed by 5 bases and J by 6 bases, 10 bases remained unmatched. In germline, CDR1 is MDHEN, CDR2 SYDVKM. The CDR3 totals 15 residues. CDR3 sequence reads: CASSLPGTGVCEQYF. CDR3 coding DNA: TGTGCCAGCAGTCTCCCCGGGACAGGGGTCTGCGAGCAGTACTTC.